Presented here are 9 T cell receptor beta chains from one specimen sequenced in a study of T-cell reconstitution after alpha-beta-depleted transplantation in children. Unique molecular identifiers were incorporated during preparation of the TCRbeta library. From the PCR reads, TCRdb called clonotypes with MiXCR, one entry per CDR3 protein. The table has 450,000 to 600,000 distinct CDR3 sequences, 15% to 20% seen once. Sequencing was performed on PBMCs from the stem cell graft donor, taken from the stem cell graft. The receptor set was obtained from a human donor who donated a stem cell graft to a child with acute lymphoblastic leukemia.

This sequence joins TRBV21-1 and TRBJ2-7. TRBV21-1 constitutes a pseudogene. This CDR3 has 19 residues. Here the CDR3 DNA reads TGTGCCAGCAGCACCAATTTTCATCTCCATCCTTCGGGTACCTACGAGCAGTACTTC. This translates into CASSTNFHLHPSGTYEQYF.

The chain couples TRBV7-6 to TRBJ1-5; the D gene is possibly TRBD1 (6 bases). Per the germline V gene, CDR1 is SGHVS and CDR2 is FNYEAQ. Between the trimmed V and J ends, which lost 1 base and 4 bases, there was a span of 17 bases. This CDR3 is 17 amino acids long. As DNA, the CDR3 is TGTGCCAGCAGCTTAGGATCGGGGGCAGGGCGGAATCAGCCCCAGCATTTT. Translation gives CASSLGSGAGRNQPQHF.

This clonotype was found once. CDR3 in amino acids: CASTRTSGKETQYF. CDR3 sequence (DNA): TGTGCCAGTACCAGGACTAGCGGTAAAGAGACCCAGTACTTC. The chain carries TRBV2 and TRBJ2-5; 10 bases fit TRBD2. The CDR3 totals 14 residues. V gave up 9 bases and J gave up 3 bases; unmatched junction bases: 7. Germline V gene data show CDR1 as SNHLY and CDR2 as FYNNEI.

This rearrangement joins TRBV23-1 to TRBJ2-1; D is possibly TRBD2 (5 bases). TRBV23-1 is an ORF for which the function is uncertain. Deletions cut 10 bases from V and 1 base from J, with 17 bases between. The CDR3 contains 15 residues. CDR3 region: CATSRGLRSYNEQFF. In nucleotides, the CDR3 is TGCGCCACTTCAAGAGGGTTACGGTCCTACAATGAGCAGTTCTTC.

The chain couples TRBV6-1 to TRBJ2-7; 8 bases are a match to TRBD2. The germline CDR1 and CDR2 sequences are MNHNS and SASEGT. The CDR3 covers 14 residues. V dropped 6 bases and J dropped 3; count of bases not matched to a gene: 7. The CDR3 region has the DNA TGTGCCAGCAGCCCCGGGAGGGCAGTCTACGAGCAGTACTTC. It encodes CASSPGRAVYEQYF.

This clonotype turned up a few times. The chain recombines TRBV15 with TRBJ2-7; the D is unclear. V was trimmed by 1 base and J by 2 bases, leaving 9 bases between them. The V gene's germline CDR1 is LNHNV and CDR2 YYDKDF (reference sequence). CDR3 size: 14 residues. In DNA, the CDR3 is TGTGCCACCAGCAGAGGGGTGGGGACCTACGAGCAGTACTTC. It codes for CATSRGVGTYEQYF.

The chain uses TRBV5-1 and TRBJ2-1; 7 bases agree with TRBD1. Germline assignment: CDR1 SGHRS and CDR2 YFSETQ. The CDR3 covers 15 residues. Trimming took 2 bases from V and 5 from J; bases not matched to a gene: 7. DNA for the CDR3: TGCGCCAGCAGCTTTGTGTACAGGGGCCACAATGAGCAGTTCTTC. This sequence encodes CASSFVYRGHNEQFF.

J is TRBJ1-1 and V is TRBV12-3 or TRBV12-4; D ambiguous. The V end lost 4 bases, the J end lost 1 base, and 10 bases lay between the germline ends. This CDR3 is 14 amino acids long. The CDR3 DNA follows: TGTGCCAGCAGTTCGACAAGTCCGAACACTGAAGCTTTCTTT. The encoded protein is CASSSTSPNTEAFF.

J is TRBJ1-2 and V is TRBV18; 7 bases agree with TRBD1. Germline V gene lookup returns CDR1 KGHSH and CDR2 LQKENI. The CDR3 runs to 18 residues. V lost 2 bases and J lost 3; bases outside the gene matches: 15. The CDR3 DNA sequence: TGTGCCAGCTCACCATATATCGACTTACAGGGGAGAGACTATGGCTACACCTTC. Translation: CASSPYIDLQGRDYGYTF.